Listed below are T cell receptor beta chains from one sample, sequenced in a study of blood T cell repertoires in COVID-19. Some clones are missing from TCRdb's copy, which holds only in-frame ones; the method was immunoSEQ multiplex PCR. The data show 200,000 to 250,000 clones, with 87% seen just once and about 6% held by the top ten. Sequenced input: PBMCs or T cells enriched from blood (not recorded which). These receptors were collected from a woman in her 30s with acute COVID-19. The conserved cysteine and the conserved F or W are not part of the CDR3 here.

J | V | CDR3
TRBJ2-1 | TRBV5-1 | ASSLEQGGNTNEQF
TRBJ2-3 | TRBV5-1 | ASSPGASGSAWPDTQY
TRBJ2-7 | TRBV21-1 | ASSAYASLGTAYEQY
TRBJ2-7 | TRBV7-6 | ASSTDQGAGTYEQY
TRBJ2-1 | TRBV18 | ASSPERSSYNEQF
TRBJ1-2 | TRBV6-5 | ASSYSARPSGYT
TRBJ1-1 | TRBV11-1 | ASSPGWEGLI
TRBJ2-7 | TRBV27 | ASSLFGGSGYEQY
TRBJ2-3 | TRBV24-1 | ATSDFRGSTDTQY
TRBJ2-7 | TRBV14 | ASSRTGGNYEQY
TRBJ1-2 | TRBV12-3/TRBV12-4 | ASSQDRTGYT
TRBJ2-7 | TRBV18 | ASSPGTKRERGSYEQY
TRBJ1-1 | TRBV14 | ASSQFQGVENTEAF
TRBJ2-5 | TRBV30 | AWGLAGRVGETQY
TRBJ1-6 | TRBV30 | AWTPGTDNSPLH
TRBJ1-5 | TRBV19 | ASSVQQGNQPQH
TRBJ2-3 | TRBV27 | ASSLSGATDTQY
TRBJ2-1 | TRBV5-1 | ASSSGQGPNEQF
TRBJ1-5 | TRBV6-1 | ASSDRGGQPQH
TRBJ1-4 | TRBV7-8 | ASSLATKEKLF
TRBJ2-2 | TRBV5-1 | ASSSRTGGTGELF
TRBJ2-1 | TRBV2 | ASSPGPYNEQF
TRBJ1-2 | TRBV12-5 | ASGISWGYT
TRBJ1-2 | TRBV5-1 | ASSYADSNYGYT
TRBJ2-2 | TRBV4-2 | ASSQGRTGPGLAVPTGELF
TRBJ1-6 | TRBV7-2 | ASSQDRNNSPLH
TRBJ1-1 | TRBV6-5 | ASREPGQGTEAF
TRBJ2-7 | TRBV29-1 | SVEDPVRVGEQY
TRBJ2-7 | TRBV6-4 | ASSLQGPNSYEQY
TRBJ2-3 | TRBV7-3 | ASSKSSGGTDTQY
TRBJ2-7 | TRBV3-1/TRBV3-2 | ASSQARGGSEQY
TRBJ2-5 | TRBV18 | ASSPRQAETQY
TRBJ2-7 | TRBV2 | ASDTGDSEQY
TRBJ2-5 | TRBV2 | ASPAGRETQY
TRBJ1-1 | TRBV11-1 | ASSSAGGTEAF
TRBJ2-3 | TRBV5-1 | ASSLVVWRGDGDTQY
TRBJ2-2 | TRBV15 | ATSRDRTDRAGTGELF
TRBJ2-1 | TRBV2 | ASRAGPESEQF
TRBJ1-2 | TRBV5-1 | ASSLESGPNYGYT
TRBJ2-3 | TRBV11-3 | ASSHRQGLTDTQY
TRBJ2-7 | TRBV4-1 | ASSQEPGLAATYEQY
TRBJ1-6 | TRBV27 | ASRGGYNSPLH
TRBJ2-2 | TRBV2 | ASMTGRFTGELF
TRBJ1-1 | TRBV28 | ASSLTRTEAF
TRBJ2-2 | TRBV27 | ASSLIAGTNTGELF
TRBJ1-4 | TRBV3-1/TRBV3-2 | ASSPRGSRRSEKLF